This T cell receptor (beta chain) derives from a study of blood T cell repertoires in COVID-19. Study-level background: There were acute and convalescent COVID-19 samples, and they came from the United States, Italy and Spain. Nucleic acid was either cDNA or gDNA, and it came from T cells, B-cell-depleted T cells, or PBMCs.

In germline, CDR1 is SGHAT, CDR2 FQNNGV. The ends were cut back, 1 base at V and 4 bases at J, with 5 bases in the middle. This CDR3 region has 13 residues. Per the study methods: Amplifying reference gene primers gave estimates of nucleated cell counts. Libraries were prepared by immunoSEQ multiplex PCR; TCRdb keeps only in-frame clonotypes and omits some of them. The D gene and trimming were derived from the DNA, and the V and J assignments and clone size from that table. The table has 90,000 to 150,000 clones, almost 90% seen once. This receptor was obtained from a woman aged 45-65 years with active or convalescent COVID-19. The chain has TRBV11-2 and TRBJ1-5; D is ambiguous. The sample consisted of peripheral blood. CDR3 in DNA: TGTGCCAGCAGCTTAGCGTATAATCAGCCCCAGCATTTT. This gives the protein CASSLAYNQPQHF.